This TCR beta chain was documented in a study of blood T cell repertoires in COVID-19. Study-wide context: Spain, Italy and the United States supplied samples that represented acute and convalescent COVID-19.

This clone was seen more than once but under ten times. Here immunoSEQ multiplex PCR was the method, and the copy in TCRdb shows in-frame clones only, minus some. This table has 150,000 to 180,000 clones, 78% appearing once. Germline loops: CDR1 SGDLS, CDR2 YYNGEE. This CDR3 spans 15 amino acids. The J segment lost 3 bases and the V segment lost 3 bases, leaving 3 bases of the junction unmatched. Material for sequencing was peripheral blood. The chain has TRBV9 and TRBJ2-1; 10 bases agree with TRBD2. This sequence originates from a man older than 75 with acute or convalescent COVID-19. The chain's CDR3 is CASSETSGDYNEQFF. CDR3 sequence (DNA): TGTGCCAGCAGCGAAACTAGCGGGGACTACAATGAGCAGTTCTTC. The whole variable domain, remainder taken from reference TRBV9 and TRBJ2-1, is DSGVTQTPKHLITATGQRVTLRCSPRSGDLSVYWYQQSLDQGLQFLIQYYNGEERAKGNILERFSAQQFPDLHSELNLSSLELGDSALYFCASSETSGDYNEQFFGPGTRLTVL.